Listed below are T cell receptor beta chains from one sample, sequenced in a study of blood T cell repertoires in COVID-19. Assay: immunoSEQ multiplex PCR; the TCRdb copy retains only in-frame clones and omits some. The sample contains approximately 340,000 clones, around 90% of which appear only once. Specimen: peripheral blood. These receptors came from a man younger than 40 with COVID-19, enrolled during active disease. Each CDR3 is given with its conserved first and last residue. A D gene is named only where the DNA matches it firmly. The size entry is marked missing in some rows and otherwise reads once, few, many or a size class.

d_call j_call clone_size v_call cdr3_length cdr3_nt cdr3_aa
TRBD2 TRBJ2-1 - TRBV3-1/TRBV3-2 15 TGTGCCAGCAGCCAGGGGGGGAGCTCCTACAATGAGCAGTTCTTC CASSQGGSSYNEQFF
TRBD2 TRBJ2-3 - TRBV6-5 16 TGTGCCAGCAGTTACGGGGCGGGGGGCCTCACAGATACGCAGTATTTT CASSYGAGGLTDTQYF
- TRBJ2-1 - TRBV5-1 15 TGCGCCAGCAGGCCTGGCCAGGTGGTCGACAATGAGCAGTTCTTC CASRPGQVVDNEQFF
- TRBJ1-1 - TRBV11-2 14 TGTGCCAGCAGCTTCCTGCGTGGAGACACTGAAGCTTTCTTT CASSFLRGDTEAFF
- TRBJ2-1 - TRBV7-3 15 TGTGCCAGCAGCTTTGATCAGGGCTCCTACAATGAGCAGTTCTTC CASSFDQGSYNEQFF
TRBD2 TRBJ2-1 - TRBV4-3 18 TGCGCCAGCAGCCAAGATCTGGCTAGCGGGAGGTTCTTAGATGAGCAGTTCTTC CASSQDLASGRFLDEQFF
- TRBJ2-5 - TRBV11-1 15 TGTGCCAGCAGCTTAGACCCCTCCTCAGTGGAGACCCAGTACTTC CASSLDPSSVETQYF
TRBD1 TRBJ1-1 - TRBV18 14 TGTGCCAGCTCAACGGGACAGGGTAACACTGAAGCTTTCTTT CASSTGQGNTEAFF
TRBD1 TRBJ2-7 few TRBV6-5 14 TGTGCCAGCAGCTTGACAGGGAGCAGCTACGAGCAGTACTTC CASSLTGSSYEQYF
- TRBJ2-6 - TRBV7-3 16 TGTGCCAGCAGCTTAATGGCAATCTCTGGGGCCAACGTCCTGACTTTC CASSLMAISGANVLTF
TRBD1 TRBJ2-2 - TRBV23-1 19 TGCGCCAGCAGTCAATCTTTATACACCGGGACAGGGAACACCGGGGAGCTGTTTTTT CASSQSLYTGTGNTGELFF
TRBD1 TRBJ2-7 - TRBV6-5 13 TGTGCCAGCACTCGGGACAGCACCTACGAGCAGTACTTC CASTRDSTYEQYF
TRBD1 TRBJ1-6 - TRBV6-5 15 TGTGCCAGCAGTTTGGGACAGGGTTATAATTCACCCCTCCACTTT CASSLGQGYNSPLHF
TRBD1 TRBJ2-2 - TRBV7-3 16 TGTGCCAGCAGCTCGCACGAGACAGGGCGTACCGGGGAGCTGTTTTTT CASSSHETGRTGELFF